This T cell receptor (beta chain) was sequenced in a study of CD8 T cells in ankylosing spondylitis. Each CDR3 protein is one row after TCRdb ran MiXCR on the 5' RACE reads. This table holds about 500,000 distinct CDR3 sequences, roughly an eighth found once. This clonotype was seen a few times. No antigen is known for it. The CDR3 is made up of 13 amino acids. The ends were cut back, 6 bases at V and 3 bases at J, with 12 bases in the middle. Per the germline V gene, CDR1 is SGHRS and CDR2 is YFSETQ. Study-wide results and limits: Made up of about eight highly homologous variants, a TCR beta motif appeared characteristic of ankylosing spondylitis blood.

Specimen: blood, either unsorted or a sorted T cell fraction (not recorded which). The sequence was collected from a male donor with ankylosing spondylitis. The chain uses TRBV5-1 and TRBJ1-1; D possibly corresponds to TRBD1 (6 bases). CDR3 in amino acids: CASTMGGYTEAFF. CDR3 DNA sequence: TGCGCCAGCACCATGGGGGGCTACACTGAAGCTTTCTTT.